The 5 T cell receptor beta chains below all came from one sample that was sequenced in a study of T cells after yellow fever vaccination. TCRdb itself ran the 5' RACE reads through MiXCR, one entry per CDR3 protein. The table has 300,000 to 350,000 distinct CDR3 sequences, under 5% seen once; the top ten hold more than 20%. The material was PBMCs, obtained 5 days after the yellow fever booster vaccination. The receptor source for this set is a man aged 18 to 35 who received the YFV17D yellow fever vaccine.

This clonotype was found a few times. The chain recombines TRBV3-1 with TRBJ1-3, with 10 bases lining up with TRBD1. Germline V gene sequence: CDR1 LGHDT, CDR2 YNNKEL (reference sequence). This CDR3 has 18 amino acids. V shed 4 bases and J 0 bases; nucleotides not matched to a gene: 9. CDR3 region: CASSRFPGQGNSGNTIYF. CDR3 nucleotides: TGTGCCAGCAGCCGATTCCCGGGACAGGGGAACTCTGGAAACACCATATATTTT.

On this clonotype itself: A much larger clone lies a single base off, so this may be a read error. The chain employs TRBV20-1 and TRBJ2-2, with D perhaps TRBD1 (5 bases). In germline, CDR1 is DFQATT, CDR2 SNEGSKA (reference sequence). The CDR3 length is 15 residues. V lost 6 bases and J lost 6, with 20 bases in between. The CDR3 is CSADGVGLQAGELFF. In nucleotides, the CDR3 is TGCAGTGCCGATGGAGTGGGTTTACAGGCCGGGGAGCTGTTTTTT.

This clonotype was counted between two and nine times. This rearrangement joins TRBV5-5 to TRBJ2-5, with 8 positions matching TRBD1. Germline CDR1 reads SGHKS; CDR2 reads YYEKEE (reference sequence). V trimming: 0 bases; J trimming: 12 bases; junction bases outside the gene matches: 10. This CDR3 comprises 14 residues. Here the CDR3 reads CASSLEGQATGEYF. The CDR3, as DNA: TGTGCCAGCAGCTTGGAGGGACAGGCGACGGGGGAGTACTTC.

This clonotype was counted between two and nine times. The genes are TRBV12-3 or TRBV12-4 and TRBJ2-4; 10 bases agree with TRBD1. The CDR3 has 17 residues. V shed 3 bases, J shed 8 bases, and the junction held 13 bases outside the gene matches. Here the CDR3 DNA reads TGTGCCAGCAGTTTGGGACAGGGGATATTTTTTGGGGACATTCAGTACTTC. Translated: CASSLGQGIFFGDIQYF.

This clonotype was picked up a small number of times. One end of the junction does not line up with germline, which may come from a read error. The V gene is TRBV29-1, the J gene TRBJ2-3; D tentatively reads TRBD1 or TRBD2 (6 bases each). The CDR3 consists of 13 residues. Germline CDR1 SQVTM, CDR2 ANQGSEA. The CDR3 spells CSVGNRGPDTQSF. CDR3 sequence (DNA): TGCAGCGTTGGGAATCGGGGGCCAGATACGCAGTCTTTT.